The entry below gives a single TCR beta chain sequence along with its context. Antigen: not known. This specimen belongs to a study of CD8 T cells in ankylosing spondylitis. Points from the study as a whole: Characteristic, it appeared, of ankylosing spondylitis blood was a TCR beta motif of fewer than 10 highly homologous variants.

TCRdb re-analysed the 5' RACE reads in MiXCR, keeping a single row per CDR3 protein. The profile shows 750,000 to 850,000 distinct CDR3 sequences, about 11% of them singletons. The CDR3 extends over 16 amino acids. V lost 1 base, J lost 3 bases, and 5 bases stayed unmatched. Germline-derived CDR1 and CDR2 are LGHNA and YSLEER. The chain links TRBV4-3 to TRBJ1-1, with 10 nucleotides matching TRBD1. Material: blood, either unsorted or a sorted T cell fraction (not recorded which). This TCR was sampled from a male donor with ankylosing spondylitis. The CDR3 nucleotides read TGCGCCAGCAGCCAAGGGACAGGGGGAGTAGACACTGAAGCTTTCTTT. Translating gives CASSQGTGGVDTEAFF.